Following are 17 T cell receptor beta chains from one sample sequenced in a study of cytomegalovirus exposure and HLA in healthy donors. The PCR ran on 60 Vbeta and 13 Jbeta primers. Generated by immunoSEQ multiplex PCR, the TCRdb table keeps only in-frame clones and is missing some. The sample includes 95,000 to 100,000 clones, 76% of them seen just once. Material for sequencing was PBMCs. Receptors originate from a man in his forties in good health and CMV-seronegative.

V is TRBV19 and J is TRBJ2-5, with D perhaps matching TRBD2 (6 bases). The J call is in doubt because the DNA end fits TRBJ2-7 better. The germline V gene encodes CDR1 LNHDA and CDR2 SQIVND (reference sequence). The CDR3 totals 16 residues. The CDR3 DNA follows: TGTGCCAGTAGTAAGTTTGCCGGGGGTAGCTCCTACGAGCAGTACTTC. This gives the protein CASSKFAGGSSYEQYF.

The V gene is TRBV5-1, the J gene TRBJ2-1; no definite D call. The V end was cut by 0 bases, the J end by 1 base, with 8 bases between. Germline V lookup: CDR1 SGHRS, CDR2 YFSETQ. CDR3 length: 15 residues. The CDR3 reads CASSLGTESYNEQFF. As DNA, the CDR3 is TGCGCCAGCAGCTTGGGAACAGAGTCCTACAATGAGCAGTTCTTC.

The sample holds one count of this clone. The V gene is TRBV7-2, the J gene TRBJ1-2; 8 bases match TRBD1. Trimming removed 4 bases from V and 7 bases from J; junction bases left unmatched: 14. CDR3 length: 16 residues. CDR1 and CDR2 from the germline V gene are SGHTA and FQGNSA. The CDR3 reads CASSSQTDRGAIGYTF. DNA of the CDR3: TGTGCCAGCAGCTCCCAAACCGACAGGGGAGCCATTGGCTACACCTTC.

The count of this clone is one. The rearrangement links TRBV29-1 to TRBJ2-2, with TRBD2 as a possible D gene (6 bases). The germline V and J ends were trimmed by 3 bases and 2 bases, with 10 bases remaining between them. The CDR3 sequence is 14 residues long. Germline-derived CDR1 and CDR2 are SQVTM and ANQGSEA. CDR3 bases: TGCAGCGTTGAGGGCGGGGCCAACACCGGGGAGCTGTTTTTT. It translates to CSVEGGANTGELFF.

This chain links TRBV25-1 with TRBJ2-5, with D hard to call. Germline lookup yields CDR1 MGHDK and CDR2 SYGVNS. The V end was cut by 1 base, the J end by 4 bases, with 4 bases between. There are 12 residues in the CDR3. CDR3: CASSEFRETQYF. The CDR3 DNA follows: TGTGCCAGCAGTGAATTCCGAGAGACCCAGTACTTC.

The chain uses TRBV10-3 and TRBJ2-7; D is possibly TRBD2 (6 bases). The CDR3 runs 14 residues. With 3 bases removed from V and 1 base from J, the gap between germline ends came to 10 bases. In germline, CDR1 is ENHRY, CDR2 SYGVKD. DNA of the CDR3: TGTGCCATCAGTGATACGGCGGGATCCTACGAGCAGTACTTC. Encoded protein: CAISDTAGSYEQYF.

The CDR3 nucleotides are TGTGCCAGCAGCCGACAGGGGGCTAGCACAGATACGCAGTATTTT. It codes for CASSRQGASTDTQYF. This rearrangement joins TRBV6-5 to TRBJ2-3, with 10 bases identical to TRBD1. The V and J ends lost 6 bases and 0 bases, in that order; junction bases with no gene match: 3. Germline loops: CDR1 MNHEY, CDR2 SVGAGI. CDR3 length: 15 amino acids.

This clone was seen a handful of times. The CDR3 nucleotides are TGTGCCAGCAAGAGAGACAGGGTCCAAGAGACCCAGTACTTC. As protein: CASKRDRVQETQYF. The V and J genes are TRBV11-2 and TRBJ2-5; 7 nucleotides agree with TRBD1. The J segment lost 1 base and the V segment lost 7 bases, leaving 6 bases of the junction unmatched. The CDR3 is 14 amino acids. Germline lookup yields CDR1 SGHAT and CDR2 FQNNGV.

This clone appeared once. The chain carries TRBV30 and TRBJ2-3, with D possibly matching TRBD2 (9 bases). The CDR3 length is 18 residues. With 8 bases removed from V and 0 bases from J, the gap between germline ends came to 27 bases. The V gene's germline CDR1 is GTSNPN and CDR2 SVGIG (reference sequence). The CDR3 reads CARTGFVSGGSSTDTQYF. The CDR3 nucleotides read TGTGCCCGGACAGGGTTCGTCAGCGGGGGGTCAAGCACAGATACGCAGTATTTT.

V is TRBV29-1 and J is TRBJ2-3; 13 bases agree with TRBD2. CDR1 and CDR2 from the germline V gene are SQVTM and ANQGSEA. J lost 1 base, V lost 4 bases, and 8 bases had no gene match. The CDR3 totals 17 residues. The CDR3 sequence: CSVATSGRIIGTDTQYF. The CDR3 nucleotides read TGCAGCGTTGCGACTAGCGGGAGGATCATAGGCACAGATACGCAGTATTTT.

The chain's CDR3 is CASSLERDTQYF. CDR3 in DNA: TGTGCCAGCAGCTTAGAGAGAGATACGCAGTATTTT. V gene TRBV7-9 combines with J gene TRBJ2-3; D gene uncertain. With 1 base removed from V and 5 bases from J, the gap between germline ends came to 4 bases. Germline V gives CDR1 SEHNR, CDR2 FQNEAQ (reference sequence). This CDR3 region has 12 residues. Supplemented by reference TRBV7-9 and TRBJ2-3, the full variable domain reads DTGVSQNPRHKITKRGQNVTFRCDPISEHNRLYWYRQTLGQGPEFLTYFQNEAQLEKSRLLSDRFSAERPKGSFSTLEIQRTEQGDSAMYLCASSLERDTQYFGPGTRLTVL.

The rearrangement uses TRBV5-1 and TRBJ2-5; 7 bases map to TRBD2. This CDR3 comprises 15 residues. Germline V lookup: CDR1 SGHRS, CDR2 YFSETQ. The J segment lost 2 bases and the V segment lost 2 bases, leaving 6 bases of the junction unmatched. The CDR3 here is CASSFSPGGQETQYF. The CDR3 nucleotides are TGCGCCAGCAGCTTTTCACCCGGGGGGCAAGAGACCCAGTACTTC.

The chain is built from TRBV5-1 and TRBJ2-3; 13 bases agree with TRBD2. The germline gives CDR1 SGHRS, CDR2 YFSETQ. The V and J ends lost 1 base and 4 bases, in that order; junction bases with no gene match: 0. The CDR3 runs 15 residues. DNA for the CDR3: TGCGCCAGCAGCTTGACTAGCGGGAGGGCAGATACGCAGTATTTT. Translating gives CASSLTSGRADTQYF. Looking up the rest from reference TRBV5-1 and TRBJ2-3 gives the full variable domain: KAGVTQTPRYLIKTRGQQVTLSCSPISGHRSVSWYQQTPGQGLQFLFEYFSETQRNKGNFPGRFSGRQFSNSRSEMNVSTLELGDSALYLCASSLTSGRADTQYFGPGTRLTVL.

This chain uses TRBV2 with TRBJ1-1; D is ambiguous. CDR1 is SNHLY, CDR2 FYNNEI, per germline. V lost 5 bases and J 0 bases, leaving 7 bases between the germline ends. The length of the CDR3 is 13 residues. The CDR3 region is CASSNSLNTEAFF. In DNA form, the CDR3 reads TGTGCCAGCAGTAACAGCCTGAACACTGAAGCTTTCTTT.

The table lists this clone with a count of one. The chain uses TRBV2 and TRBJ2-3; TRBD2 matches at 9 bases. The CDR3 totals 16 residues. Germline V CDR1 and CDR2: SNHLY, FYNNEI. V shed 6 bases, J shed 6 bases, and the junction held 13 bases outside the gene matches. CDR3 loop: CASSRPLAGVPDTQYF. In DNA, the CDR3 is TGTGCCAGCAGCAGACCCTTAGCGGGAGTCCCGGATACGCAGTATTTT.

This sequence joins TRBV2 and TRBJ2-3; 7 nucleotides line up with TRBD2. CDR1 and CDR2 (germline): SNHLY, FYNNEI. CDR3 length equals 17 residues. Trimming at V came to 3 bases and at J to 5 bases, leaving 14 bases not matched to a gene. This chain's CDR3 is CASSEPLAPFPQDTQYF. For the CDR3, the DNA is TGTGCCAGCAGTGAGCCACTAGCGCCCTTTCCACAAGATACGCAGTATTTT.

V gene TRBV5-5 combines with J gene TRBJ1-4, with D perhaps TRBD1 (6 bases). Germline CDR1 is SGHKS and CDR2 is YYEKEE (reference sequence). The CDR3 is 15 amino acids. V lost 0 bases and J 4 bases, leaving 10 bases between the germline ends. CDR3 sequence: CASSLARGNNEKLFF. The CDR3 DNA follows: TGTGCCAGCAGCTTGGCCAGGGGAAATAATGAAAAACTGTTTTTT.